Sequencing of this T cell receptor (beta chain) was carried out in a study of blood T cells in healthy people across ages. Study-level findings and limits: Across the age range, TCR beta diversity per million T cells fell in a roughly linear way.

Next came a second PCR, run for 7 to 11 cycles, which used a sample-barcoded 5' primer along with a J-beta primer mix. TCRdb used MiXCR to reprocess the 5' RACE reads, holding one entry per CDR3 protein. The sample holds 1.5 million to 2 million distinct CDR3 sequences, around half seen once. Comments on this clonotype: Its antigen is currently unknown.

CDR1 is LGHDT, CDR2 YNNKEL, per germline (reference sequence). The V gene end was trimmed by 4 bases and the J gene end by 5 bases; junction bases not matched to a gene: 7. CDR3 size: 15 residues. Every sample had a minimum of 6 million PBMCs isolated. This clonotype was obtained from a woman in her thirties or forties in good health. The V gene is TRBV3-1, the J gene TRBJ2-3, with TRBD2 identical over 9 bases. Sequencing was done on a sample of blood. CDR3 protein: CASSPSAGGIDTQYF. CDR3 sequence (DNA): TGTGCCAGCAGCCCCTCAGCGGGGGGAATAGATACGCAGTATTTT.